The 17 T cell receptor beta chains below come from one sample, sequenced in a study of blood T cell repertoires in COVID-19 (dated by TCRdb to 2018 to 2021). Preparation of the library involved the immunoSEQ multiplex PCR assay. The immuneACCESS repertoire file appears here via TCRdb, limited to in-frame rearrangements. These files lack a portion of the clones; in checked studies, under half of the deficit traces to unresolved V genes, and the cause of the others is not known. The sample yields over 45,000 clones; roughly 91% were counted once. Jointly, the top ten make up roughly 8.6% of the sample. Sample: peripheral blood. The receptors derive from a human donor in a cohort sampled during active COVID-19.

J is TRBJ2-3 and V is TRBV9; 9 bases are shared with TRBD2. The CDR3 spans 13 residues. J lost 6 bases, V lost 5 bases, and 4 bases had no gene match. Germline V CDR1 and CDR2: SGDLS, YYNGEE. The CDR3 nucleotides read TGTGCCAGCAGATCTAGCGGGGCTGATACGCAGTATTTT. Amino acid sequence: CASRSSGADTQYF.

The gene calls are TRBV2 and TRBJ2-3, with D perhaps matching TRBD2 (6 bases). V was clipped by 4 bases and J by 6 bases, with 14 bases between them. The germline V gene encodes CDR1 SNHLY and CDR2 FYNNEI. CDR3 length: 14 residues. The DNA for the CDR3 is TGTGCCAGCAGTGTTGGACTAACAAGGGATACGCAGTATTTT. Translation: CASSVGLTRDTQYF.

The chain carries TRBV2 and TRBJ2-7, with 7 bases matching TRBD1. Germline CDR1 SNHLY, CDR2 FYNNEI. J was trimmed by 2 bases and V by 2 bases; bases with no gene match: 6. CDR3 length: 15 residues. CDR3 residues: CASSERRDSTYEQYF. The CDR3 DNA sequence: TGTGCCAGCAGTGAACGCCGGGACAGCACCTACGAGCAGTACTTC.

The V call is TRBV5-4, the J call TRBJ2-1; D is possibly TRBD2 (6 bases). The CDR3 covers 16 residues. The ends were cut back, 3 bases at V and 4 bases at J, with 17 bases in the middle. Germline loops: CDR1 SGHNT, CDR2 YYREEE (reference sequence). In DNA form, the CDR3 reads TGTGCCAGCAGCTGGGCGGGATCCCAAGCATACAATGAGCAGTTCTTC. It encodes CASSWAGSQAYNEQFF. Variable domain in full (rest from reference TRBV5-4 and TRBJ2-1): ETGVTQSPTHLIKTRGQQVTLRCSSQSGHNTVSWYQQALGQGPQFIFQYYREEENGRGNFPPRFSGLQFPNYSSELNVNALELDDSALYLCASSWAGSQAYNEQFFGPGTRLTVL.

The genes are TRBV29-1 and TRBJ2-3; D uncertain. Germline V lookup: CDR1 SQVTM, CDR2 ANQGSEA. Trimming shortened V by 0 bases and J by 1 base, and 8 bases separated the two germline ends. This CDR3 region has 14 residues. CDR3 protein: CSVEDPLGTDTQYF. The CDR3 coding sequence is TGCAGCGTTGAAGATCCTCTCGGCACAGATACGCAGTATTTT.

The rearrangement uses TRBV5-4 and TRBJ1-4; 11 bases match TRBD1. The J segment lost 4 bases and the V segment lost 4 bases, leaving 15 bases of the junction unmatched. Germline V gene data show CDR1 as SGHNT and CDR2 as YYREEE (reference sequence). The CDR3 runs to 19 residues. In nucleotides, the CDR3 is TGTGCCAGCAGCCCCGACCCCGGGACAGGGGGTTGGGATAATGAAAAACTGTTTTTT. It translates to CASSPDPGTGGWDNEKLFF.

CDR3 DNA sequence: TGTGCCAGCAGCTCTACTACCAGCAGCTTAGCGTGGGTTTTAGAGACCCAGTACTTC. Its protein product is CASSSTTSSLAWVLETQYF. The chain carries TRBV7-9 and TRBJ2-5; perhaps TRBD2 as D (5 bases). Germline assignment: CDR1 SEHNR and CDR2 FQNEAQ (reference sequence). The CDR3 runs 19 residues. Trimming pared 4 bases from V and 4 bases from J, leaving 28 bases between.

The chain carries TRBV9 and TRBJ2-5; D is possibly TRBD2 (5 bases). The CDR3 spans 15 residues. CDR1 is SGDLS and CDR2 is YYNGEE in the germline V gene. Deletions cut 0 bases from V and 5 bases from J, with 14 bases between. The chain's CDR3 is CASSVDGLSTETQYF. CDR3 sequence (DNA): TGTGCCAGCAGCGTAGACGGACTTTCTACGGAGACCCAGTACTTC.

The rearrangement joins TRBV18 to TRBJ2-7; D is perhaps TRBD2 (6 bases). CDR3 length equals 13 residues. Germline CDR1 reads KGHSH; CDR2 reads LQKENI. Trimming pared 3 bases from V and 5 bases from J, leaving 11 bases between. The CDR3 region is CASSPAGSNEQYF. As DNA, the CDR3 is TGTGCCAGCTCACCGGCGGGATCCAACGAGCAGTACTTC.

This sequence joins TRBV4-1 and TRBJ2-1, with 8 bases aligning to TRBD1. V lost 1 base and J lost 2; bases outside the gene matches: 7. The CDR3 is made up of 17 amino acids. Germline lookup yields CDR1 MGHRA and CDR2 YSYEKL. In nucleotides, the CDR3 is TGCGCCAGCAGCCAAGGACCACAGGGGGGCCCCTACAATGAGCAGTTCTTC. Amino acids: CASSQGPQGGPYNEQFF.

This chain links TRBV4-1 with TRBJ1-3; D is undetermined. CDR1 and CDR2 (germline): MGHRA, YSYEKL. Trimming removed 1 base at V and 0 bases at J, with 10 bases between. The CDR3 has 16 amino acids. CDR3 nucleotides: TGCGCCAGCAGCCAAGCTCAGGCTACCTCTGGAAACACCATATATTTT. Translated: CASSQAQATSGNTIYF.

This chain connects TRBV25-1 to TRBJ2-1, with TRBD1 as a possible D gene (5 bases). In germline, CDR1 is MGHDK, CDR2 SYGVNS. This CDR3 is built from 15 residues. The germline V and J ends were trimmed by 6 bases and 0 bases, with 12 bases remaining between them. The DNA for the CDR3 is TGTGCCAGCAGCTTACAGGCCCACTCCTACAATGAGCAGTTCTTC. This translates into CASSLQAHSYNEQFF.

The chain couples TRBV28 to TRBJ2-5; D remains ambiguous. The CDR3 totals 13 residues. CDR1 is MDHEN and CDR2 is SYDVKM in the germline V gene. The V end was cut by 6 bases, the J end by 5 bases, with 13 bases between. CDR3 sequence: CASRRGATETQYF. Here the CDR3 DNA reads TGTGCCAGCAGAAGAGGAGCGACGGAGACCCAGTACTTC.

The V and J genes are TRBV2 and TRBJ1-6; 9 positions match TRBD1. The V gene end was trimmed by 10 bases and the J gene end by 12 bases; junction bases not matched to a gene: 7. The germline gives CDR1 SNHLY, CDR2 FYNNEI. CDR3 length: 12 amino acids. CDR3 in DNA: TGTGCCATCGGGGACAGGGTGGGACCCCTCCACTTT. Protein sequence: CAIGDRVGPLHF.

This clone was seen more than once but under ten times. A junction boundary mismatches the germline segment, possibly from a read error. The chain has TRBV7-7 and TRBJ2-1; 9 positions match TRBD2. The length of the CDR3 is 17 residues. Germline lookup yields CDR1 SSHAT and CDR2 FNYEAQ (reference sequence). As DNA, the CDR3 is TGTGCTAGCAGCTCCGCCGTACCGGGACTAGCAGACAATGAGCAGTTCTTC. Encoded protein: CASSSAVPGLADNEQFF.

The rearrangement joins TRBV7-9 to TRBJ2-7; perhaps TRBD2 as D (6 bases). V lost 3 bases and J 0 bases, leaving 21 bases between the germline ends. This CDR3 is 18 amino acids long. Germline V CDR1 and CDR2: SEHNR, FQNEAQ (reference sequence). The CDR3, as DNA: TGTGCCAGCAGCTTTTTCCCCAGTGGAGGGTCTAGCTCCTACGAGCAGTACTTC. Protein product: CASSFFPSGGSSSYEQYF. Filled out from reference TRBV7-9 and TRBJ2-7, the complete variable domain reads DTGVSQNPRHKITKRGQNVTFRCDPISEHNRLYWYRQTLGQGPEFLTYFQNEAQLEKSRLLSDRFSAERPKGSFSTLEIQRTEQGDSAMYLCASSFFPSGGSSSYEQYFGPGTRLTVT.

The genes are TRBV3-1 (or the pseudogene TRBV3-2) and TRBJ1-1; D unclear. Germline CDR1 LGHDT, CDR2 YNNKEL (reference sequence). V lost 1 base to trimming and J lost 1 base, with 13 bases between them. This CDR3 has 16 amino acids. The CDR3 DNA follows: TGTGCCAGCAGCCAAGGTAGGAGTTATGCGAACACTGAAGCTTTCTTT. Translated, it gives CASSQGRSYANTEAFF.